Reported below is one TCR beta chain. Its matching antigen is unknown. Pooling of second doses given at about 4 or about 12 weeks was done. Trimming took 7 bases from V and 4 from J; bases not matched to a gene: 10. The CDR3 covers 15 residues. Germline loops: CDR1 SEHNR, CDR2 FQNEAQ (reference sequence). The sample originates from a study of T cell responses to AZD1222 COVID-19 vaccine. Profiled with immunoSEQ multiplex PCR; TCRdb holds only in-frame clones, not every one. This table holds about 180,000 clones, 88% found once. General study points: Clonal diversity was possibly underestimated; the donors were predominantly white British and more often female. Sampled repertoires all dated from after the peak T cell response. Spike-specific TCR breadth and depth rose after two AZD1222 doses.

The chain joins TRBV7-9 to TRBJ2-1; 7 bases map to TRBD2. Sequenced material: peripheral blood, taken 28 days after the second AZD1222 dose. The sequence derives from an adult who received the AZD1222 COVID-19 vaccine. As DNA, the CDR3 is TGTGCCAGCACTCTTGATAGCGGGCGGTACAATGAGCAGTTCTTC. Its translation: CASTLDSGRYNEQFF.